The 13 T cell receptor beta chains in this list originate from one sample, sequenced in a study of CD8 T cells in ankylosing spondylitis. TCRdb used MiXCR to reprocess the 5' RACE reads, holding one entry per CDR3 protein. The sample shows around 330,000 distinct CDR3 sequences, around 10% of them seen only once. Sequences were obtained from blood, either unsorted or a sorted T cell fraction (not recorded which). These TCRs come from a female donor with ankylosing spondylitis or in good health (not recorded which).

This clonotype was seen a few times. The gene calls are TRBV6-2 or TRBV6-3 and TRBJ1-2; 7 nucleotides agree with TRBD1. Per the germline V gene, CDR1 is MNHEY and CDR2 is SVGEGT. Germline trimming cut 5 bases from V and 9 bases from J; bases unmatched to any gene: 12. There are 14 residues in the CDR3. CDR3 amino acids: CASSPGTDLRSYTF. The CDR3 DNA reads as TGTGCCAGCAGTCCGGGGACAGATCTCCGGAGCTACACCTTC.

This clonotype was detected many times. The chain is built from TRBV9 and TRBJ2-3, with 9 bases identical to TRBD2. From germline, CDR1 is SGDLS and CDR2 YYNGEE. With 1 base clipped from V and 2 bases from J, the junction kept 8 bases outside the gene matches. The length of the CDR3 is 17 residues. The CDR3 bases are TGTGCCAGCAGCGTAAAGTCCCAGCGGGGGGACACAGATACGCAGTATTTT. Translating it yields CASSVKSQRGDTDTQYF.

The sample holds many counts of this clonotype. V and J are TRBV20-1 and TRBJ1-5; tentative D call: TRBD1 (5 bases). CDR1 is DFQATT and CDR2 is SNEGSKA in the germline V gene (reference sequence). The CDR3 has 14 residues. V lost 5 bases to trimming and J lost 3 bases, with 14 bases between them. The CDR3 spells CSAWERQINQPQHF. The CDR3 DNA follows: TGCAGTGCTTGGGAGAGACAGATCAATCAGCCCCAGCATTTT.

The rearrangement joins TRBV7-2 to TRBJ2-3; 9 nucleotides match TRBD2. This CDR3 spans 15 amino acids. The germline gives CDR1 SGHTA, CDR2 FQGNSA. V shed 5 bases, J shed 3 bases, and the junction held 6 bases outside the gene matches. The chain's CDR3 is CASSRSGRTTDTQYF. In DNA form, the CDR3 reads TGTGCCAGCAGCCGTAGCGGGAGAACTACAGATACGCAGTATTTT. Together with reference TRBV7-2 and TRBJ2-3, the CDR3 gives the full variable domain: GAGVSQSPSNKVTEKGKDVELRCDPISGHTALYWYRQSLGQGLEFLIYFQGNSAPDKSGLPSDRFSAERTGGSVSTLTIQRTQQEDSAVYLCASSRSGRTTDTQYFGPGTRLTVL.

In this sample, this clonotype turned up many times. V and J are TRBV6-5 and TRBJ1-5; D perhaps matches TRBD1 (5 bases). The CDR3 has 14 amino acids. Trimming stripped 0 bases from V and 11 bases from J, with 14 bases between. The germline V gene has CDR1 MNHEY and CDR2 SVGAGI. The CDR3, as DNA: TGTGCCAGCAGTTACTCTGGGGGGTCCAGGACCCAGCATTTT. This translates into CASSYSGGSRTQHF.

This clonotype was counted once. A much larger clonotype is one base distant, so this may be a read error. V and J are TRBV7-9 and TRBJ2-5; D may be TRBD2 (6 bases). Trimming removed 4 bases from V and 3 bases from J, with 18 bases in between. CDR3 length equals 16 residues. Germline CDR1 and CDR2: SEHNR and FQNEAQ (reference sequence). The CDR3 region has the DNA TGTGCCAGCAGCTGCAACCCGGGGCGGGGTGAAGAGACCCAGTACTTC. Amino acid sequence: CASSCNPGRGEETQYF. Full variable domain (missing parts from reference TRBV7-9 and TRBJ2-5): DTGVSQNPRHKITKRGQNVTFRCDPISEHNRLYWYRQTLGQGPEFLTYFQNEAQLEKSRLLSDRFSAERPKGSFSTLEIQRTEQGDSAMYLCASSCNPGRGEETQYFGPGTRLLVL.

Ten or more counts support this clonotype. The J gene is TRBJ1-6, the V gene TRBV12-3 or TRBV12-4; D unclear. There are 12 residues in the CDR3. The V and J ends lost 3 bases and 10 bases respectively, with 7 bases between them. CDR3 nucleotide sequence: TGTGCCAGCAGTTTTAGTTCCTCACCCCTCCACTTT. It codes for CASSFSSSPLHF.

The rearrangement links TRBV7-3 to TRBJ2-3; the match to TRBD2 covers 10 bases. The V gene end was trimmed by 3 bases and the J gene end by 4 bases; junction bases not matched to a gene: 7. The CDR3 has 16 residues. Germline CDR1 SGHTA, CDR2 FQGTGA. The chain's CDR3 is CASSFIAGGRADTQYF. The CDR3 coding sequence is TGTGCCAGCAGCTTTATAGCGGGGGGCCGGGCAGATACGCAGTATTTT.

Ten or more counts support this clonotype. CDR3 nucleotides: TGCGCCAGCAGCTTGCGAAGGGGGATGGCCAAAAACATTCAGTACTTC. Amino acid sequence: CASSLRRGMAKNIQYF. The chain carries TRBV5-1 and TRBJ2-4, with D perhaps TRBD1 (6 bases). The V gene's germline CDR1 is SGHRS and CDR2 YFSETQ. Trimming removed 1 base from V and 1 base from J, with 12 bases in between. The CDR3 spans 16 residues.

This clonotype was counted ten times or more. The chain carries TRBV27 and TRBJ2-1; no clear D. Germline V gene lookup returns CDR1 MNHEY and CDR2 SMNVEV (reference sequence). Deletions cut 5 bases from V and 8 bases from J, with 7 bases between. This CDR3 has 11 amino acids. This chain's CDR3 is CASSHEDEQFF. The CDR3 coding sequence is TGTGCCAGCAGTCACGAAGATGAGCAGTTCTTC.

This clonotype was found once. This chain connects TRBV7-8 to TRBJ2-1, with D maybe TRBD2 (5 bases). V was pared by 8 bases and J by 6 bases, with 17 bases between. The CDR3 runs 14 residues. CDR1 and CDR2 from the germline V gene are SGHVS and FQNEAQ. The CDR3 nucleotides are TGTGCCAGCCGCACCCGACTACCCACCAATGAGCAGTTCTTC. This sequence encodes CASRTRLPTNEQFF.

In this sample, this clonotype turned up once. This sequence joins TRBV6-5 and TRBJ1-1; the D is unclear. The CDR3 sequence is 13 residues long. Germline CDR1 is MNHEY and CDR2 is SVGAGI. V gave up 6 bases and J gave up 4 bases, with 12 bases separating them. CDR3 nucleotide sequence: TGTGCCAGCAGCTATTCGCAGAGCACTGAAGCTTTCTTT. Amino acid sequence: CASSYSQSTEAFF.

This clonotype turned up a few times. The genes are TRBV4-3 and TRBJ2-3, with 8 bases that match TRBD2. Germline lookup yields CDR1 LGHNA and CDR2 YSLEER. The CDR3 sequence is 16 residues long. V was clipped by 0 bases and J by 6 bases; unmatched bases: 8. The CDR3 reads CASSQDRGSGSDTQYF. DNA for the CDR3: TGCGCCAGCAGCCAAGATAGGGGAAGCGGGAGTGATACGCAGTATTTT.